The clone carrying this T cell receptor beta chain occurred many times. As yet, its antigen is unknown. Germline assignment: CDR1 KGHDR and CDR2 SFDVKD. This CDR3 region has 16 residues. Trimming removed 0 bases from V and 6 bases from J, with 14 bases in between. This specimen belongs to a study of identical twins. Study-wide findings and caveats: A partial confounding effect on zero-insertion analyses could come from invariant MAIT and iNKT cells.

TCRdb called the 5' RACE reads again in MiXCR, with one record for every CDR3 protein. The top ten clones hold approximately 1.5% of a sample with approximately 600,000 distinct CDR3 sequences, 7.1% of them seen once. Separately, the same data were catalogued under a study of yellow fever vaccine responses in identical twins.

The chain couples TRBV24-1 to TRBJ2-1; a weak D match, TRBD2 (6 bases). The specimen was PBMCs. This receptor was identified in a woman younger than 35 in good health. The CDR3 region is CATSDLTSSGTNEQFF. The CDR3 DNA sequence: TGTGCCACCAGTGATTTGACTAGCTCAGGCACCAATGAGCAGTTCTTC.